Each of the 10 T cell receptor beta chains below was sequenced from the same sample in a study of shared clonotypes between healthy human individuals. Method: immunoSEQ multiplex PCR; TCRdb's copy keeps in-frame clones and lacks some. The sample has approximately 530,000 clones, about 96% seen once; the top ten hold around 0.066%. What was sequenced was naive CD4+ T cells sorted from blood. Subset indicated: CD45RA+ positively selected. The origin of the receptors is a woman aged 25 to 39 in good health.

This clone was recorded only once. The chain uses TRBV7-9 and TRBJ1-1, with D unclear. CDR1 and CDR2 from the germline V gene are SEHNR and FQNEAQ (reference sequence). This CDR3 is 16 amino acids long. Trimming left V 2 bases short and J 3 bases short, with 16 bases between. In DNA form, the CDR3 reads TGTGCCAGCAGCTTATCGTACGGCTTGAGGCACACTGAAGCTTTCTTT. The encoded protein is CASSLSYGLRHTEAFF.

V gene TRBV7-9 combines with J gene TRBJ2-3; 11 nucleotides line up with TRBD2. Germline CDR1 is SEHNR and CDR2 is FQNEAQ (reference sequence). With V trimmed by 4 bases and J by 4 bases, 7 bases remained unmatched. This CDR3 spans 16 amino acids. CDR3 DNA sequence: TGTGCCAGCAGCTCAGTAGCGGGAGGGTTCGCAGATACGCAGTATTTT. Its translation: CASSSVAGGFADTQYF. The full variable domain, rest sourced from reference TRBV7-9 and TRBJ2-3, is DTGVSQNPRHKITKRGQNVTFRCDPISEHNRLYWYRQTLGQGPEFLTYFQNEAQLEKSRLLSDRFSAERPKGSFSTLEIQRTEQGDSAMYLCASSSVAGGFADTQYFGPGTRLTVL.

The chain carries TRBV7-2 and TRBJ1-1; possible D gene TRBD1, 5 bases. The CDR3 totals 17 residues. Per the germline V gene, CDR1 is SGHTA and CDR2 is FQGNSA. V lost 1 base, J lost 3 bases, and 18 bases lay in between. The CDR3 reads CASSLGPVGGPDTEAFF. DNA for the CDR3: TGTGCCAGCAGCTTAGGGCCGGTGGGGGGTCCGGACACTGAAGCTTTCTTT.

In DNA form, the CDR3 reads TGCGCCAGCAGCTTCCCGGACAGGATGAGCATAGACGAGCAGTACTTC. Translated: CASSFPDRMSIDEQYF. J is TRBJ2-7 and V is TRBV5-1, with TRBD1 identical over 7 bases. The CDR3 sequence is 16 residues long. CDR1 is SGHRS and CDR2 is YFSETQ in the germline V gene. V was clipped by 2 bases and J by 5 bases; unmatched bases: 13.

The rearrangement uses TRBV28 and TRBJ1-1; D is uncertain. Germline V lookup: CDR1 MDHEN, CDR2 SYDVKM. V was cut by 6 bases and J by 0 bases, with 8 bases left in between. The CDR3 consists of 13 residues. CDR3 nucleotides: TGTGCCAGCAGCTCGGCATTGAACACTGAAGCTTTCTTT. Amino acids: CASSSALNTEAFF.

This clone was detected once. The rearrangement joins TRBV29-1 to TRBJ2-1; 7 bases line up with TRBD1. This CDR3 comprises 14 residues. CDR1 and CDR2 from the germline V gene are SQVTM and ANQGSEA. V was pared by 7 bases and J by 6 bases, with 12 bases of the junction left unmatched. CDR3 DNA: TGCAGCGCGGTGGGATGGGCAGGGGGCAATGAGCAGTTCTTC. Its translation is CSAVGWAGGNEQFF.

The chain has TRBV11-2 and TRBJ2-7; TRBD1 aligns across 10 bases. Germline trimming cut 5 bases from V and 5 bases from J; bases unmatched to any gene: 9. Germline V CDR1 and CDR2: SGHAT, FQNNGV. This CDR3 is 15 amino acids long. CDR3 protein: CASSKGGQGKDEQYF. The CDR3 nucleotides are TGTGCCAGCAGCAAAGGGGGACAGGGGAAGGACGAGCAGTACTTC.

The chain uses TRBV2 and TRBJ2-7; the match to TRBD1 covers 9 bases. Trimming took 7 bases from V and 3 from J; bases not matched to a gene: 13. The CDR3 loop spans 16 amino acids. From germline, CDR1 is SNHLY and CDR2 FYNNEI. In DNA form, the CDR3 reads TGTGCCAGCAACGGAGGATGGGACAGGGCACTCTACGAGCAGTACTTC. Translated: CASNGGWDRALYEQYF.

This rearrangement joins TRBV6-5 to TRBJ1-1, with a tentative D call TRBD1 (6 bases). The CDR3 loop spans 14 amino acids. Trimming removed 8 bases at V and 6 bases at J, with 19 bases between. Germline-derived CDR1 and CDR2 are MNHEY and SVGAGI. The CDR3: CASEPRGEFPEAFF. The CDR3 DNA sequence: TGTGCCAGCGAGCCCAGGGGCGAGTTCCCTGAAGCTTTCTTT.

The chain recombines TRBV5-1 with TRBJ1-4; no definite D call. The V and J ends lost 3 bases and 8 bases respectively, with 17 bases between them. The CDR3 has 15 residues. The germline CDR1 and CDR2 sequences are SGHRS and YFSETQ. The CDR3 is CASSSTFQSTEKLFF. Here the CDR3 DNA reads TGCGCCAGCAGCTCGACGTTTCAATCTACGGAAAAACTGTTTTTT.